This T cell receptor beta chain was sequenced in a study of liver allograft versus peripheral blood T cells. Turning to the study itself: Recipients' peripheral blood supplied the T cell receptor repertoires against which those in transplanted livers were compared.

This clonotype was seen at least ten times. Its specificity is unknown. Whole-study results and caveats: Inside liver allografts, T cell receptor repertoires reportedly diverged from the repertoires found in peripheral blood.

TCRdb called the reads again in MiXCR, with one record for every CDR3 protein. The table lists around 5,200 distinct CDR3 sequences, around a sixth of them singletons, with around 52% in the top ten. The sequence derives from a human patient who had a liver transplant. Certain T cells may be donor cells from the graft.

The CDR3 coding sequence is TGTGCCAGCCCTCAGGGGGATCTTTGGGAGCAGTACTTC. Translating gives CASPQGDLWEQYF. The chain is built from TRBV28 and TRBJ2-7; 7 bases agree with TRBD1. J was trimmed by 7 bases and V by 8 bases; bases with no gene match: 11. The CDR3 is made up of 13 amino acids. CDR1 is MDHEN and CDR2 is SYDVKM in the germline V gene.